These 31 T cell receptor beta chains were all obtained from the same sample, sequenced in a study of relationships among human T cell subsets. TCR alpha and beta CDR3s were amplified from mRNA by semiquantitative ARM-PCR. Tagged nested gene-specific primers were used first, then communal superprimers amplified exponentially. One entry per CDR3 protein results from TCRdb running MiXCR on the multiplex PCR reads. The profile shows a few thousand distinct CDR3 sequences, under 50% of them singletons. The specimen sequenced was activated T cells sorted from blood. The subset: CD45RA-RO-CD69+ activated T cells. All receptors come from a man in his forties or fifties in good health.

CDR3 region: CASSPETGYNEQFF. CDR3 sequence (DNA): TGTGCCAGCAGCCCTGAGACAGGGTACAATGAGCAGTTCTTC. The chain is built from TRBV5-6 and TRBJ2-1; 7 bases fit TRBD1. The V segment lost 4 bases and the J segment 4 bases; nucleotides outside the gene matches: 5. Per the germline V gene, CDR1 is SGHDT and CDR2 is YYEEEE. The CDR3 has 14 amino acids.

This clonotype was observed a few times. J is TRBJ2-5 and V is TRBV29-1; D gene uncertain. CDR1 SQVTM and CDR2 ANQGSEA come from the germline V gene. There are 12 residues in the CDR3. Trimming removed 5 bases at V and 2 bases at J, with 9 bases between. The CDR3 loop reads CSVQATQETQYF. The CDR3, as DNA: TGCAGCGTTCAAGCGACGCAAGAGACCCAGTACTTC.

The V gene is TRBV25-1, the J gene TRBJ1-5; no definite D call. Germline V gene data show CDR1 as MGHDK and CDR2 as SYGVNS. The CDR3 runs 14 residues. V was clipped by 1 base and J by 4 bases, with 8 bases between them. The CDR3 region is CASSESSWNQPQHF. CDR3 bases: TGTGCCAGCAGTGAATCGAGTTGGAATCAGCCCCAGCATTTT. The complete variable domain, with remaining parts taken from reference TRBV25-1 and TRBJ1-5, reads EADIYQTPRYLVIGTGKKITLECSQTMGHDKMYWYQQDPGMELHLIHYSYGVNSTEKGDLSSESTVSRIRTEHFPLTLESARPSHTSQYLCASSESSWNQPQHFGDGTRLSIL.

This clonotype turned up a few times. The rearrangement links TRBV11-2 to TRBJ2-3, with D tentatively TRBD1 or TRBD2 (6 bases each). V was clipped by 6 bases and J by 4 bases, with 17 bases between them. The V gene's germline CDR1 is SGHAT and CDR2 FQNNGV. The CDR3 contains 15 residues. The CDR3 sequence: CASRLGGLPPDTQYF. In nucleotides, the CDR3 is TGTGCCAGCAGACTAGGGGGACTCCCACCAGATACGCAGTATTTT.

The sample holds a few counts of this clonotype. The chain carries TRBV5-1 and TRBJ2-3; 9 bases map to TRBD2. The J segment lost 0 bases and the V segment lost 4 bases, leaving 3 bases of the junction unmatched. In germline, CDR1 is SGHRS, CDR2 YFSETQ. The CDR3 contains 15 residues. The CDR3 DNA follows: TGCGCCAGCAGCGGCGGACTAGCGAGCACAGATACGCAGTATTTT. Encoded protein: CASSGGLASTDTQYF. The full variable domain, rest sourced from reference TRBV5-1 and TRBJ2-3, is KAGVTQTPRYLIKTRGQQVTLSCSPISGHRSVSWYQQTPGQGLQFLFEYFSETQRNKGNFPGRFSGRQFSNSRSEMNVSTLELGDSALYLCASSGGLASTDTQYFGPGTRLTVL.

This clonotype has only a few counts. This rearrangement joins TRBV14 to TRBJ2-1, with 10 positions matching TRBD2. Germline loops: CDR1 SGHDN, CDR2 FVKESK. The CDR3 has 13 amino acids. Trimming cost V 5 bases and J 8 bases; bases outside gene matches: 3. CDR3 loop: CASSRLAGDEQFF. CDR3 DNA sequence: TGTGCCAGCAGCAGACTAGCGGGCGATGAGCAGTTCTTC.

The chain couples TRBV10-3 to TRBJ2-4; 7 nucleotides line up with TRBD1. V lost 7 bases and J lost 3; bases outside the gene matches: 6. The CDR3 loop spans 14 amino acids. CDR1 ENHRY and CDR2 SYGVKD come from the germline V gene. CDR3 in amino acids: CAINKTGNKNIQYF. The CDR3 DNA reads TGTGCCATCAATAAGACAGGGAACAAAAACATTCAGTACTTC.

J is TRBJ1-2 and V is TRBV29-1; 7 bases map to TRBD1. The CDR3 totals 12 residues. The trim removed 6 bases at V and 3 bases at J, leaving 4 bases unmatched. Per germline, CDR1 SQVTM and CDR2 ANQGSEA. The CDR3 nucleotides read TGCAGCGTATCCCAGGGGGACTATGGCTACACCTTC. Amino acids: CSVSQGDYGYTF.

The chain combines TRBV19 with TRBJ2-1, with D perhaps TRBD1 or TRBD2 (5 bases each). The V end lost 5 bases, the J end lost 9 bases, and 11 bases lay between the germline ends. This CDR3 has 12 amino acids. Germline V gene data show CDR1 as LNHDA and CDR2 as SQIVND (reference sequence). The CDR3 sequence: CASSVRETEQFF. For the CDR3, the DNA is TGTGCCAGTAGTGTCAGGGAGACTGAGCAGTTCTTC.

The chain uses TRBV12-3 or TRBV12-4 and TRBJ2-3, with no clear D. V was clipped by 6 bases and J by 4 bases, with 17 bases between them. This CDR3 has 15 residues. DNA for the CDR3: TGTGCCAGCAGCCGAGACGCGAACCCCGCAGATACGCAGTATTTT. This encodes CASSRDANPADTQYF.

A note on this clonotype: A junction boundary mismatches the germline segment, possibly from a read error. The genes are TRBV11-3 and TRBJ2-1, with D perhaps given as TRBD1 or TRBD2 (7 bases each). The CDR3 contains 15 residues. Germline values: CDR1 SGHNT, CDR2 YENEEA. The CDR3 region is CASSPQGGIYNKQFF. CDR3 nucleotide sequence: TGTGCCAGCAGCCCCCAGGGGGGGATCTACAATAAGCAGTTCTTC.

V gene TRBV20-1 combines with J gene TRBJ1-1, with no clear D. This CDR3 region has 12 residues. Germline V gene sequence: CDR1 DFQATT, CDR2 SNEGSKA (reference sequence). V gave up 7 bases and J gave up 0 bases, with 9 bases separating them. This CDR3 reads CSVISMNTEAFF. The CDR3, as DNA: TGCAGTGTTATCTCGATGAACACTGAAGCTTTCTTT.

This chain uses TRBV6-5 with TRBJ2-7; 7 bases are a match to TRBD2. CDR1 is MNHEY and CDR2 is SVGAGI in the germline V gene. The CDR3 is made up of 15 amino acids. J was trimmed by 9 bases and V by 6 bases; bases with no gene match: 17. The CDR3 loop reads CASRPKQGGHLSQYF. In DNA, the CDR3 is TGTGCCAGCAGGCCGAAGCAGGGAGGGCACCTGTCGCAGTACTTC.

The chain carries TRBV20-1 and TRBJ2-7; the D call may be TRBD1 or TRBD2 (5 bases each). Germline CDR1 and CDR2: DFQATT and SNEGSKA (reference sequence). This CDR3 comprises 14 residues. V was pared by 5 bases and J by 5 bases, with 19 bases between. CDR3 bases: TGCAGTGCTTTACACGGGACCGGAGGTCACGAGCAGTACTTC. Its protein is CSALHGTGGHEQYF.

The gene calls are TRBV20-1 and TRBJ1-5; TRBD1 might be the D (6 bases). The CDR3 is made up of 14 amino acids. Germline V lookup: CDR1 DFQATT, CDR2 SNEGSKA (reference sequence). The germline V and J ends were trimmed by 3 bases and 7 bases, with 16 bases remaining between them. The CDR3 bases are TGCAGTGCTAGGAATCAACAGGGAGACCAGCCCCAGCATTTT. Amino acids: CSARNQQGDQPQHF.

The V call is TRBV7-9, the J call TRBJ2-3; D uncertain. V shed 0 bases and J shed 4 bases, with 14 bases lying between them. Germline CDR1 SEHNR, CDR2 FQNEAQ (reference sequence). The CDR3 is 16 residues long. CDR3 sequence: CASSLAQFYYSDTQYF. The CDR3 nucleotides read TGTGCCAGCAGCTTAGCGCAGTTTTATTACTCAGATACGCAGTATTTT.

The chain is built from TRBV6-2 or TRBV6-3 and TRBJ2-1; D perhaps matches TRBD1 (6 bases). V was clipped by 4 bases and J by 8 bases, with 21 bases between them. Germline loops: CDR1 MNHEY, CDR2 SVGEGT. The CDR3 extends over 16 amino acids. This CDR3 is CASSSPRGSRPDEQFF. CDR3 DNA: TGTGCCAGCAGTTCTCCCAGGGGTTCCCGACCGGATGAGCAGTTCTTC.

V gene TRBV10-2 combines with J gene TRBJ2-7, with D perhaps TRBD2 (7 bases). The CDR3 has 16 amino acids. CDR1 WSHSY and CDR2 SAAADI come from the germline V gene. Trimming shortened V by 2 bases and J by 0 bases, and 14 bases separated the two germline ends. CDR3 residues: CASSETGTTSSYEQYF. The CDR3 DNA follows: TGCGCCAGCAGTGAGACAGGGACTACATCCTCCTACGAGCAGTACTTC.

The V call is TRBV2, the J call TRBJ2-3; D uncertain. V lost 6 bases and J lost 3, with 4 bases in between. Germline CDR1 reads SNHLY; CDR2 reads FYNNEI. The CDR3 is 11 residues long. The CDR3 DNA sequence: TGTGCCAGCAGAGAGACAGATACGCAGTATTTT. The encoded protein is CASRETDTQYF.

This clonotype was counted a few times. The CDR3: CASSLSSGALGETQYF. The CDR3 DNA is TGTGCCAGCAGCCTTTCCTCGGGGGCCCTAGGGGAGACCCAGTACTTC. The chain uses TRBV28 and TRBJ2-5; the D call may be TRBD1 or TRBD2 (6 bases each). The V end was cut by 6 bases, the J end by 5 bases, with 22 bases between. Germline V lookup: CDR1 MDHEN, CDR2 SYDVKM. The CDR3 consists of 16 residues.

This clonotype has just one count. The chain links TRBV11-2 to TRBJ2-3; 12 nucleotides line up with TRBD2. The CDR3 loop spans 16 amino acids. The J segment lost 2 bases and the V segment lost 7 bases, leaving 7 bases of the junction unmatched. CDR1 is SGHAT and CDR2 is FQNNGV in the germline V gene. Here the CDR3 DNA reads TGTGCCAGCAACCGGACTAGCGGGGTCCTCACAGATACGCAGTATTTT. Protein sequence: CASNRTSGVLTDTQYF.

Notes on this clonotype: A much larger clone differs from this one at a single base, so this may be a read error. V is TRBV14 and J is TRBJ2-7; possibly TRBD1 for D (6 bases). CDR3 size: 14 residues. The germline V gene has CDR1 SGHDN and CDR2 FVKESK. In DNA, the CDR3 is TGTGCCGGCAGCCACGACAGGTTAAGTGGAGAGCAGTACTTC. Its protein product is CAGSHDRLSGEQYF.

The chain employs TRBV20-1 and TRBJ1-5; D is ambiguous. This CDR3 comprises 12 residues. Germline V gene lookup returns CDR1 DFQATT and CDR2 SNEGSKA (reference sequence). Trimming took 4 bases from V and 0 from J, leaving 4 bases between them. Here the CDR3 DNA reads TGCAGTGCTACCGGTAGCAATCAGCCCCAGCATTTT. Residues: CSATGSNQPQHF.

The chain couples TRBV12-3 or TRBV12-4 to TRBJ2-1; the D is unclear. The germline V and J ends were trimmed by 6 bases and 11 bases, with 20 bases remaining between them. The CDR3 sequence is 14 residues long. The DNA of the CDR3 is TGTGCCAGCAGATTCACCGGGCCGCGCACTAAGCAGTTCTTC. It yields the protein CASRFTGPRTKQFF.

With regard to this clonotype: The DNA is left out, because the CDR3 cannot be placed on it with certainty; the CDR3 is given as TCRdb lists it. V and J are TRBV20-1 and TRBJ1-2; the table's TRBD1 call for D was not verified on the DNA. The CDR3 region is 13 residues in length, termini included. Germline assignment: CDR1 DFQATT and CDR2 SNEGSKA (reference sequence). CDR3 amino acids: CSAGQGANYGCTF.

The genes are TRBV6-2 or TRBV6-3 and TRBJ2-5; D is ambiguous. The ends were cut back, 5 bases at V and 4 bases at J, with 11 bases in the middle. This CDR3 comprises 13 residues. Germline lookup yields CDR1 MNHEY and CDR2 SVGEGT. The chain's CDR3 is CASSARFGETQYF. The CDR3 DNA follows: TGTGCCAGCAGTGCTCGATTTGGAGAGACCCAGTACTTC.

With regard to this clonotype: The germline gene is not matched at one end of the junction; a read error may be the cause. V and J are TRBV28 and TRBJ1-1; D is unclear. The CDR3 consists of 12 residues. Germline CDR1 reads MDHEN; CDR2 reads SYDVKM. CDR3 residues: CASRSTYSPPDF. CDR3 DNA: TGTGCCAGCAGGTCGACATATTCCCCACCTGATTTT. Complete variable domain (other parts from reference TRBV28 and TRBJ1-1): DVKVTQSSRYLVKRTGEKVFLECVQDMDHENMFWYRQDPGLGLRLIYFSYDVKMKEKGDIPEGYSVSREKKERFSLILESASTNQTSMYLCASRSTYSPPDFGQGTRLTVV.

This clonotype was recorded only once. This chain joins TRBV11-2 and TRBJ2-7; 7 bases agree with TRBD1. Germline V CDR1 and CDR2: SGHAT, FQNNGV. This CDR3 is 15 amino acids long. The V segment lost 1 base and the J segment 0 bases; nucleotides outside the gene matches: 3. The CDR3 spells CASSLGSGGSYEQYF. The DNA of the CDR3 is TGTGCCAGCAGCTTAGGGTCAGGGGGCTCCTACGAGCAGTACTTC.

J is TRBJ2-7 and V is TRBV18; possible D gene TRBD1, 6 bases. V lost 3 bases to trimming and J lost 3 bases, with 15 bases between them. The CDR3 is 15 residues long. CDR1 is KGHSH and CDR2 is LQKENI in the germline V gene. CDR3: CASSPGSDRNYEQYF. CDR3 nucleotides: TGTGCCAGCTCACCCGGATCGGACAGAAACTACGAGCAGTACTTC.

The V gene is TRBV5-4, the J gene TRBJ2-7, with 10 bases lining up with TRBD2. J lost 4 bases, V lost 7 bases, and 11 bases had no gene match. The V gene's germline CDR1 is SGHNT and CDR2 YYREEE (reference sequence). The length of the CDR3 is 15 residues. The CDR3 reads CASGRSSGSTYEQYF. The DNA for the CDR3 is TGTGCCAGCGGTAGGTCTAGCGGGAGTACATACGAGCAGTACTTC.

The gene calls are TRBV20-1 and TRBJ2-2; unclear D gene. The CDR3 totals 15 residues. V was shortened by 6 bases and J by 5 bases, with 19 bases between the two germline ends. Germline V lookup: CDR1 DFQATT, CDR2 SNEGSKA (reference sequence). The CDR3 is CSATPYQSRTGELFF. The CDR3 nucleotides are TGCAGTGCCACCCCATATCAGTCCAGGACCGGGGAGCTGTTTTTT.